The clone carrying this T cell receptor (beta chain) was observed a handful of times. Its antigen remains unidentified. The data belong to a study of CD8 T cells in ankylosing spondylitis. Broader study findings: Some of these motif variants have turned up before, in reports on reactive arthritis synovial fluid and blood. Seven or eight highly homologous variants made up a TCR beta motif, and this motif appeared characteristic of ankylosing spondylitis blood. Significant enrichment of disease-linked clones was reported in matched ankylosing spondylitis synovial fluid. Disease-linked clones were CD8+ and relatively rare in peripheral blood.

TCR beta libraries were made by quantitative 5'-RACE with molecular barcodes. TCRdb reprocessed the 5' RACE reads with MiXCR, giving one entry per CDR3 protein. The table lists hundreds of thousands of distinct CDR3 sequences, approximately 10% of them singletons. The CDR3 extends over 15 amino acids. The germline gives CDR1 SGHVS, CDR2 FNYEAQ. Trimming left V 3 bases short and J 0 bases short, with 11 bases between. V is TRBV7-6 and J is TRBJ2-5, with D hard to call. The receptor was derived from a male donor with ankylosing spondylitis. Sequencing was carried out using blood, either unsorted or a sorted T cell fraction (not recorded which). CDR3 protein: CASSLGHSYQETQYF. For the CDR3, the DNA is TGTGCCAGCAGCTTGGGCCATTCGTACCAAGAGACCCAGTACTTC.